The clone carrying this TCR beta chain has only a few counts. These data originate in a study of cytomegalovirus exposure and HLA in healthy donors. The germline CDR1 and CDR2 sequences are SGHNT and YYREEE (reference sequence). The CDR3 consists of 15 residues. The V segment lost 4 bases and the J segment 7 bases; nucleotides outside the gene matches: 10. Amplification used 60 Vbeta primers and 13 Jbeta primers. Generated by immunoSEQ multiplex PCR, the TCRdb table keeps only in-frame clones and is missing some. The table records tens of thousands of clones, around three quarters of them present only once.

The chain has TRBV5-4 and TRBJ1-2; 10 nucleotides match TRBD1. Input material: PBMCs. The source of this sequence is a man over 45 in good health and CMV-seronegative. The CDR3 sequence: CASSTGQGVTGGYTF. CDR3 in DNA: TGTGCCAGCAGCACCGGACAGGGGGTAACGGGTGGCTACACCTTC. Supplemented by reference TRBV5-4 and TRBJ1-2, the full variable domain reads ETGVTQSPTHLIKTRGQQVTLRCSSQSGHNTVSWYQQALGQGPQFIFQYYREEENGRGNFPPRFSGLQFPNYSSELNVNALELDDSALYLCASSTGQGVTGGYTFGSGTRLTVV.